Listed here is a single T cell receptor beta chain. Its specificity is not known. A single record per CDR3 protein comes from TCRdb applying MiXCR to the 5' RACE reads. The profile shows 450,000 to 550,000 distinct CDR3 sequences, 20% to 25% of them singletons. Trimming left V 6 bases short and J 6 bases short, with 21 bases between. The CDR3 has 16 amino acids. These data come from a study of T cells after yellow fever vaccination. Notes on the study in general: A small proportion of clonotypes was detected in both the CD4 and CD8 compartments. The study found a weaker secondary response that peaked faster, day 5 versus 15.

The TCR sequence derives from a man between 18 and 35 years old who received the YFV17D yellow fever vaccine. The chain couples TRBV12-3 or TRBV12-4 to TRBJ2-1; weak D call: TRBD2 (7 bases). Specimen: PBMCs, collected roughly 20 days after the first yellow fever vaccination. CDR3 nucleotides: TGTGCCAGCAGCGGGGGGCCCCGTGTTAGGACCAATGAGCAGTTCTTC. Translation gives CASSGGPRVRTNEQFF.